The 24 T cell receptor beta chains below come from one sample, sequenced in a study of T-cell memory formation after mild COVID-19. TCRdb passed the 5' RACE reads through MiXCR, listing each CDR3 protein once. The repertoire consists of 450,000 or so distinct CDR3 sequences, with approximately 20% occurring once and the leading ten covering 7.5% to 10%. Sequencing was performed on PBMCs or a T cell subset sorted from them (not recorded which). The receptors were gathered from an adult woman who had mild COVID-19 (a few samples of this study predate the infection). Cell type and time point are not known.

The rearrangement joins TRBV7-7 to TRBJ1-1; D not certain. This CDR3 has 18 residues. Germline CDR1 is SSHAT and CDR2 is FNYEAQ (reference sequence). V dropped 3 bases and J dropped 4 bases, with 24 bases sitting between them. The CDR3 region has the DNA TGTGCCAGCAGCTTTCCTCTTCACGTTCCTAATCGTGGCACTGAAGCTTTCTTT. Its translation: CASSFPLHVPNRGTEAFF.

There are a few counts of this clonotype. This chain uses TRBV4-1 with TRBJ1-2; perhaps TRBD1 as D (6 bases). Between the trimmed V and J ends, which lost 3 bases and 0 bases, there was a span of 11 bases. Germline CDR1 is MGHRA and CDR2 is YSYEKL. CDR3 length: 15 amino acids. CDR3 protein: CASSQWDTANYGYTF. The DNA for the CDR3 is TGCGCCAGCAGCCAGTGGGACACAGCTAACTATGGCTACACCTTC.

This chain connects TRBV7-3 to TRBJ2-3; 10 positions agree with TRBD2. CDR1 is SGHTA, CDR2 FQGTGA, per germline. This CDR3 is built from 16 residues. Trimming removed 3 bases from V and 0 bases from J; junction bases left unmatched: 3. CDR3 loop: CASSFGLAASTDTQYF. The CDR3 region has the DNA TGTGCCAGCAGCTTTGGACTAGCGGCGAGCACAGATACGCAGTATTTT.

V usage is TRBV3-1 and J usage is TRBJ1-4; 7 positions agree with TRBD1. With 5 bases clipped from V and 7 bases from J, the junction kept 10 bases outside the gene matches. The CDR3 length is 15 residues. Per the germline V gene, CDR1 is LGHDT and CDR2 is YNNKEL (reference sequence). DNA for the CDR3: TGTGCCAGCAGCAAAAGGGGAGAGGGGGCTGAAAAACTGTTTTTT. Amino acids: CASSKRGEGAEKLFF.

The rearrangement uses TRBV5-6 and TRBJ2-4, with D possibly called TRBD1 or TRBD2 (6 bases each). This CDR3 comprises 14 residues. Germline V gives CDR1 SGHDT, CDR2 YYEEEE. V lost 3 bases and J 1 base, leaving 8 bases between the germline ends. The CDR3 DNA sequence: TGTGCCAGCAGCTGGAGGGGGGCCAAAAACATTCAGTACTTC. This gives the protein CASSWRGAKNIQYF.

This chain uses TRBV20-1 with TRBJ2-7; 8 bases align to TRBD2. This CDR3 has 14 amino acids. The germline V gene has CDR1 DFQATT and CDR2 SNEGSKA (reference sequence). The trim removed 3 bases at V and 4 bases at J, leaving 8 bases unmatched. The CDR3 DNA sequence: TGCAGTGCTAGTCCGGGACTAGGTGTGTACGAGCAGTACTTC. Translation gives CSASPGLGVYEQYF.

The chain links TRBV7-3 to TRBJ2-1; possible D gene TRBD2, 5 bases. Per germline, CDR1 SGHTA and CDR2 FQGTGA. The CDR3 spans 12 residues. V was shortened by 4 bases and J by 6 bases, with 7 bases between the two germline ends. The CDR3 DNA reads as TGTGCCAGCAGCTCGGACTTCAATGAGCAGTTCTTC. Its protein product is CASSSDFNEQFF. The whole variable domain, filled in from reference TRBV7-3 and TRBJ2-1, reads GAGVSQTPSNKVTEKGKYVELRCDPISGHTALYWYRQSLGQGPEFLIYFQGTGAADDSGLPNDRFFAVRPEGSVSTLKIQRTERGDSAVYLCASSSDFNEQFFGPGTRLTVL.

The genes are TRBV10-3 and TRBJ2-1; maybe TRBD1 (6 bases). Trimming left V 1 base short and J 14 bases short, with 12 bases between. Germline V gives CDR1 ENHRY, CDR2 SYGVKD. The CDR3 is 12 amino acids. The CDR3 sequence is CAISELVGAEFF. In nucleotides, the CDR3 is TGTGCCATCAGTGAGTTAGTGGGGGCTGAGTTCTTC.

This chain joins TRBV5-1 and TRBJ1-2; TRBD1 aligns across 8 bases. In germline, CDR1 is SGHRS, CDR2 YFSETQ. J gave up 8 bases and V 4 bases, and 7 bases lay outside the gene matches. The CDR3 runs to 13 residues. The CDR3 nucleotides are TGCGCCAGCAGCGGTGACAGGGGAGCCGGCTACACCTTC. Residues: CASSGDRGAGYTF.

The V gene is TRBV19, the J gene TRBJ2-1; 8 bases map to TRBD1. The germline V gene encodes CDR1 LNHDA and CDR2 SQIVND (reference sequence). CDR3 length: 17 amino acids. J gave up 0 bases and V 5 bases, and 9 bases lay outside the gene matches. The CDR3, as DNA: TGTGCCAGTAGTCCCCTGACAGGGGTCATCTCCTACAATGAGCAGTTCTTC. This gives the protein CASSPLTGVISYNEQFF.

The chain couples TRBV3-1 to TRBJ2-1; 8 bases line up with TRBD2. CDR1 is LGHDT, CDR2 YNNKEL, per germline (reference sequence). The CDR3 runs to 16 residues. V lost 2 bases to trimming and J lost 4 bases; unmatched junction nucleotides: 7. CDR3 nucleotide sequence: TGTGCCAGCAGCCAATTAAGACTAGCGTTTTACAATGAGCAGTTCTTC. Protein sequence: CASSQLRLAFYNEQFF.

This clonotype showed up just a few times. The V call is TRBV19, the J call TRBJ1-5; D is uncertain. Per the germline V gene, CDR1 is LNHDA and CDR2 is SQIVND (reference sequence). V was pared by 2 bases and J by 6 bases, with 5 bases between. The CDR3 has 12 residues. This CDR3 is CASSIIGQPQHF. In DNA form, the CDR3 reads TGTGCCAGTAGTATAATTGGTCAGCCCCAGCATTTT.

This clonotype was seen a handful of times. CDR3 DNA sequence: TGTGCCAGTAGTATTCAGCCCCAGCATTTT. Residues: CASSIQPQHF. The chain joins TRBV19 to TRBJ1-5, with D unclear. The CDR3 is 10 amino acids. CDR1 and CDR2 (germline): LNHDA, SQIVND (reference sequence). The V and J ends lost 3 bases and 6 bases respectively, with 0 bases between them.

This clonotype was seen a handful of times. CDR3 in DNA: TGTGCCAGCAGGGACCTTACCGGGACTAGACAGTTCTTC. Translated: CASRDLTGTRQFF. The chain couples TRBV12-3 or TRBV12-4 to TRBJ2-1; TRBD2 matches 8 bases. The CDR3 extends over 13 amino acids. The junction had 11 bases not matched to a gene; V was cut back by 6 bases and J by 13 bases.

This clonotype showed up just a few times. The chain joins TRBV6-6 to TRBJ2-2; 8 positions agree with TRBD2. The CDR3 has 16 amino acids. Germline lookup yields CDR1 MNHNY and CDR2 SVGAGI (reference sequence). Trimming at V came to 0 bases and at J to 5 bases, leaving 5 bases not matched to a gene. The CDR3 is CASSYSFLAGTGELFF. In DNA form, the CDR3 reads TGTGCCAGCAGTTACTCGTTTTTAGCGGGAACCGGGGAGCTGTTTTTT.

This clonotype has only a few counts. The chain combines TRBV29-1 with TRBJ1-1, with a possible D match to TRBD1 (5 bases). Trimming removed 3 bases at V and 4 bases at J, with 12 bases between. The CDR3 totals 13 residues. Germline V CDR1 and CDR2: SQVTM, ANQGSEA. DNA for the CDR3: TGCAGCGTTGAGGGGGAGTACGGCACTGAAGCTTTCTTT. Its protein is CSVEGEYGTEAFF.

The chain is built from TRBV7-8 and TRBJ1-4, with 9 bases aligning to TRBD1. J gave up 5 bases and V 1 base, and 2 bases lay outside the gene matches. The CDR3 sequence is 15 residues long. Germline CDR1 and CDR2: SGHVS and FQNEAQ. CDR3 DNA: TGTGCCAGCAGCTTAGGGACAGGGGAAAATGAAAAACTGTTTTTT. It codes for CASSLGTGENEKLFF.

This clonotype was detected only a few times. The rearrangement uses TRBV12-3 or TRBV12-4 and TRBJ2-5, with D possibly being TRBD2 (6 bases). Trimming removed 6 bases from V and 5 bases from J, with 10 bases in between. CDR3 length: 12 amino acids. CDR3 region: CASRRGLETQYF. The DNA of the CDR3 is TGTGCCAGCAGGCGGGGTCTGGAGACCCAGTACTTC.

The V and J genes are TRBV12-3 or TRBV12-4 and TRBJ2-1, with D maybe TRBD2 (5 bases). The CDR3 runs 15 residues. V lost 7 bases to trimming and J lost 8 bases, with 21 bases between them. CDR3 DNA sequence: TGTGCCAGCACCGCATCGTCCCGGGGTTGGGATGAGCAGTTCTTC. It yields the protein CASTASSRGWDEQFF.

The gene calls are TRBV7-9 and TRBJ2-3; TRBD1 aligns across 7 bases. CDR3 size: 14 residues. Trimming took 5 bases from V and 5 from J; bases not matched to a gene: 7. CDR1 is SEHNR, CDR2 FQNEAQ, per germline (reference sequence). The CDR3 protein is CASSLTGVIDTQYF. The CDR3 nucleotides read TGTGCCAGCAGCCTCACAGGGGTAATAGATACGCAGTATTTT.

CDR3 sequence reads: CASNPRPGQGAKGTGELFF. CDR3 DNA sequence: TGCGCCAGCAACCCTCGCCCCGGACAGGGGGCGAAAGGCACCGGGGAGCTGTTTTTT. V usage is TRBV4-1 and J usage is TRBJ2-2; 11 bases match TRBD1. Germline V gene sequence: CDR1 MGHRA, CDR2 YSYEKL. The CDR3 has 19 amino acids. V was clipped by 7 bases and J by 4 bases; unmatched bases: 17.

This clonotype was observed a few times. The chain has TRBV10-3 and TRBJ2-1; either TRBD1 or TRBD2 may supply D (5 bases each). This CDR3 is 13 amino acids long. Germline assignment: CDR1 ENHRY and CDR2 SYGVKD. V dropped 6 bases and J dropped 6 bases, with 12 bases sitting between them. CDR3 sequence reads: CAISPNGGNEQFF. In DNA, the CDR3 is TGTGCCATCAGCCCGAATGGGGGCAATGAGCAGTTCTTC.

The genes are TRBV7-3 and TRBJ2-2; D uncertain. The CDR3 is 13 residues long. V gave up 2 bases and J gave up 5 bases, with 6 bases separating them. Germline CDR1 SGHTA, CDR2 FQGTGA. CDR3 nucleotide sequence: TGTGCCAGCAGCTTACAGTTGACCGGGGAGCTGTTTTTT. Residues: CASSLQLTGELFF.

This clonotype came up a few times. The chain carries TRBV28 and TRBJ1-5; perhaps TRBD1 as D (6 bases). V was clipped by 6 bases and J by 5 bases, with 20 bases between them. The CDR3 is 16 residues long. Germline V gene data show CDR1 as MDHEN and CDR2 as SYDVKM. The CDR3 here is CASRGPGQNLHQPQHF. CDR3 sequence (DNA): TGTGCCAGCAGGGGGCCGGGACAAAATCTCCATCAGCCCCAGCATTTT.